The sequence of this T cell receptor beta chain was determined in a study of Ad26.COV2.S vaccination and SARS-CoV-2 variants (dated by TCRdb to the early 2020s). About the study as a whole: Vaccine-arm donors came from COV1001, a multicentre, randomized, double-blind, placebo-controlled phase I-IIa trial of Ad26.COV2.S in healthy adults. The specificity and breadth of SARS-CoV-2-reactive T cell receptors after Ad26.COV2.S vaccination were assessed by TCRbeta repertoire sequencing. Trial participants were randomized into five groups of five: low-dose or high-dose Ad26.COV2.S given once or twice, or placebo on both occasions. A total of 32 samples were included in the TCR-sequenced set, comprising around 19 Ad26.COV2.S vaccine recipients, 5 placebo recipients and 8 SARS-CoV-2 convalescent individuals. Blinding of investigators to trial group allocation was maintained during experiments and outcome assessment. Ad26.COV2.S was given intramuscularly at 5x10^10 or 1x10^11 viral particles, as a single shot or as two shots 56 days apart.

The immunoSEQ Assay was the method used to sequence TCRbeta CDR3 regions. After extraction, genomic DNA underwent amplification by bias-controlled multiplex PCR, followed by high-throughput sequencing. Per the original workflow: To quantify the absolute abundance of every unique TCRbeta CDR3 region, sequences were collapsed and filtered. T cell fraction was estimated by normalizing TCRbeta template counts to usable DNA, with usable DNA measured through amplification of reference genes found in all nucleated cells. Repertoire TCRs were annotated as SARS-CoV-2-specific by exact matching of V gene, CDR3 amino acid sequence and J gene to a known reactive TCR set. The reference SARS-CoV-2 TCR set was obtained from MIRA and was filtered for enrichment in COVID-19-positive ImmuneCODE repertoires, whereby public or cross-reactive TCRs were removed. Using the MIRA antigens, annotated TCRs were further analysed by specific ORF or by position within an ORF. Breadth was defined as annotated unique rearrangements over total unique productive rearrangements; depth was the summed frequency of those rearrangements. Two-sided Wilcoxon rank-sum tests were used to compare TCR breadth between groups. TCRdb retrieved this table from immuneACCESS and kept in-frame rearrangements only. Not all clones are present; in checked studies, unresolved V genes account for under half, and no reason is known for the remainder. The V and J calls and clone size are taken from that table; D and trimming were inferred from the DNA. The sample data list hundreds of thousands of clones, and roughly nine tenths of these were observed just once. Of the sample, 6.4% is held by the ten largest clones.

The intended sense of this specimen's treatment or condition label: roughly 19 received Ad26.COV2.S at low or high dose, single or two shots; 5 received placebo; per-sample allocation not given. Repertoires of vaccine and placebo recipients were sequenced from samples collected on day 63 after the first injection. Cohort 1b enrolled fewer than 30 adults aged 18-55 years at a single site in Boston, USA, between 29 July and 7 August 2020. Ad26.COV2.S was a replication-incompetent adenovirus type 26 vector that expressed a prefusion-stabilized SARS-CoV-2 spike protein derived from the original Wuhan strain. Beyond this particular receptor, the publication reports: Substantial breadth of spike-specific CD8+ and CD4+ T cell responses was reported after vaccination. Vaccine and placebo recipients had comparable non-spike TCR breadth, which fits with the vaccine containing only spike. The study lacked the statistical power to compare responses across vaccine doses or regimens. The authors noted that total T cell responses may have been underestimated by the TCR breadth and depth analyses. Spike-specific TCR breadth was higher in Ad26.COV2.S recipients than in placebo recipients (P = 0.0014).

The V end gives up 2 bases and the J end 4 bases, leaving 2 bases in the junction not matched to a gene. Inclusive of the bounding cysteine and phenylalanine, the CDR3 is 15 residues long. The kept DNA is CDR3 alone, 45 bases in frame from the first base. The CDR1 and CDR2 encoded by the germline V gene are SGDLS and YYNGEE. A note on this clone: Its recognized antigen is unknown. Nothing much larger sits one base from this clone, and base qualities are not available.

The receptor comes from a person between 18 and 59 years old who received the Ad26.COV2.S COVID-19 vaccine or a placebo. The rearranged segments are TRBV9 and TRBJ2-5; a stretch of 13 junction bases matches TRBD2. The sample consisted of peripheral blood, taken in a trial of Ad26.COV2.S vaccine versus placebo. The DNA is TGTGCCAGCAGCGTGGGACTAGCGGGGAGAGAGACCCAGTACTTC. This translates into CASSVGLAGRETQYF. The full variable domain, completed from the reference TRBV9 and TRBJ2-5 proteins outside the CDR3, reads DSGVTQTPKHLITATGQRVTLRCSPRSGDLSVYWYQQSLDQGLQFLIQYYNGEERAKGNILERFSAQQFPDLHSELNLSSLELGDSALYFCASSVGLAGRETQYFGPGTRLLVL.